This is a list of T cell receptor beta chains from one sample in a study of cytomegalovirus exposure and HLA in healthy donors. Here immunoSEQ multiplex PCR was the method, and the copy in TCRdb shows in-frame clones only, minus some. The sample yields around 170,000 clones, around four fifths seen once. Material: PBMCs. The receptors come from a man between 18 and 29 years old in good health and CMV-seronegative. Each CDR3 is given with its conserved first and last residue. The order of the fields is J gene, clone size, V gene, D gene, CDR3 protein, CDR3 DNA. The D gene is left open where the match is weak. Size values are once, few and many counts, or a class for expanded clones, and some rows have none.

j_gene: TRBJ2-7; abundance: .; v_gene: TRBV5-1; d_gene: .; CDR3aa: CASSLAQGGTYEQYF; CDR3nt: TGCGCCAGCAGCTTGGCCCAGGGAGGCACCTACGAGCAGTACTTC
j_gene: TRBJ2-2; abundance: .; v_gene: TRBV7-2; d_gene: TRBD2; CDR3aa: CASSERSGGAAGELFF; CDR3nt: TGTGCCAGCAGCGAACGTAGCGGGGGGGCGGCCGGGGAGCTGTTTTTT
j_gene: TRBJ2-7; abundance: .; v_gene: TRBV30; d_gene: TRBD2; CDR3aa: CAWSAGTNYEQYF; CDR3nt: TGTGCCTGGAGTGCGGGGACTAACTACGAGCAGTACTTC
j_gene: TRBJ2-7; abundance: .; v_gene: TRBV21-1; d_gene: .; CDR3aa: CASIQIAGSYEQYF; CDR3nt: TGTGCCAGCATTCAGATAGCGGGTTCCTACGAGCAGTACTTC
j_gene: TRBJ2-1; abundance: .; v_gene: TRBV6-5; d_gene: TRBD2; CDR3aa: CASSPTSGGRNEQFF; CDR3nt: TGTGCCAGCAGTCCGACTAGCGGGGGAAGGAATGAGCAGTTCTTC
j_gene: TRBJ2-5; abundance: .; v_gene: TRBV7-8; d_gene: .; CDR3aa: CASYPKEVVGETQYF; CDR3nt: TGTGCCAGCTACCCGAAGGAGGTGGTCGGAGAGACCCAGTACTTC
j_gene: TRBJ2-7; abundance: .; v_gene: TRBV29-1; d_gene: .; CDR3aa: CSVEDPDSLPSYEQYF; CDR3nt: TGCAGCGTTGAAGACCCCGACAGCCTACCTTCCTACGAGCAGTACTTC
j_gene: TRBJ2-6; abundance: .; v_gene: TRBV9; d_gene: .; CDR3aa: CASSLDRVSGANVLTF; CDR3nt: TGTGCCAGCAGCTTGGACAGAGTCTCTGGGGCCAACGTCCTGACTTTC
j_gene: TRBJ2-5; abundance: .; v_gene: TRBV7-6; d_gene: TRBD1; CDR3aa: CASSAGTAFSGTQYF; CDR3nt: TGTGCCAGCAGCGCCGGGACAGCGTTCAGCGGGACCCAGTACTTC
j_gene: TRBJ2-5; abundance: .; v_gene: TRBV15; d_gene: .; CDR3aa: CATSRDLGRKETQYF; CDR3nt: TGTGCCACCAGCAGAGATCTTGGCAGGAAAGAGACCCAGTACTTC
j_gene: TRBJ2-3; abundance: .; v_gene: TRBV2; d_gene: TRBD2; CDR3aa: CASRRTSGDLTDTQYF; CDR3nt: TGTGCCAGCAGGAGGACTAGCGGGGACCTCACAGATACGCAGTATTTT
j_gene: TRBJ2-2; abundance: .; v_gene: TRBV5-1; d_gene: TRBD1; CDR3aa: CASSPQGQGASGELFF; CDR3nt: TGCGCCAGCAGCCCCCAGGGACAGGGGGCTAGCGGGGAGCTGTTTTTT
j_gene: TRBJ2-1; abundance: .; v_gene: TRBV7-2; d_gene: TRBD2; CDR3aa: CASSPDGLASLSSYNEQFF; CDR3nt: TGTGCCAGCAGCCCCGATGGACTAGCGTCCCTTAGCTCCTACAATGAGCAGTTCTTC
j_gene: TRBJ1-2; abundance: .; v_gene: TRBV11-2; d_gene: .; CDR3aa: CASSLDPGAWDGYTF; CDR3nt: TGTGCCAGCAGCTTAGACCCTGGGGCCTGGGATGGCTACACCTTC
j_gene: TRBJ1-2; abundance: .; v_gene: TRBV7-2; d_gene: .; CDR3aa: CASSPSLGTHLGYTF; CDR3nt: TGTGCCAGCAGCCCCTCTCTAGGGACACACTTAGGCTACACCTTC
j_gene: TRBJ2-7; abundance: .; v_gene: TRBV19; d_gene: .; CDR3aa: CASSTYRVGRLEQYF; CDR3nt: TGTGCCAGTAGTACCTACAGGGTAGGACGCCTCGAGCAGTACTTC
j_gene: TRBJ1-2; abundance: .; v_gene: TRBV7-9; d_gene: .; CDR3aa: CASSDMGRVGYTF; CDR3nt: TGTGCCAGCAGCGACATGGGGAGGGTTGGCTACACCTTC
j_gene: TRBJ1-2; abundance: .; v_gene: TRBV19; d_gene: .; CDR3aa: CASSTREGPKNPNYGYTF; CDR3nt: TGTGCCAGTAGTACTCGGGAGGGGCCAAAAAACCCCAACTATGGCTACACCTTC
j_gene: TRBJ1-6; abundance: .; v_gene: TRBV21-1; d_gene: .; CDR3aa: CASSKDGVGGPLHF; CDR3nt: TGTGCCAGCAGCAAAGACGGGGTCGGGGGGCCCCTCCACTTT
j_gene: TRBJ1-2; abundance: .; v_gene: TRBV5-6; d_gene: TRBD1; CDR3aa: CASSLATGPVGYTF; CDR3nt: TGTGCCAGCAGCTTGGCGACAGGGCCCGTAGGGTACACCTTC
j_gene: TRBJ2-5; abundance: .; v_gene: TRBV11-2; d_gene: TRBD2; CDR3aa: CASSQRAGQETQYF; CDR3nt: TGTGCCAGCAGCCAGAGAGCGGGACAAGAGACCCAGTACTTC
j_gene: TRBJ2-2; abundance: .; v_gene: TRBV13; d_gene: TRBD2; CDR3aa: CASSLGLGGTSGKNTGELFF; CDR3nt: TGTGCCAGCAGCTTAGGCCTCGGAGGGACTAGCGGGAAGAACACCGGGGAGCTGTTTTTT
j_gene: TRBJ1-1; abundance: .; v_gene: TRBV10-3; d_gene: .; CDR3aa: CAISSDRVNTEAFF; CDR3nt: TGTGCCATCAGCTCCGACAGAGTGAACACTGAAGCTTTCTTT
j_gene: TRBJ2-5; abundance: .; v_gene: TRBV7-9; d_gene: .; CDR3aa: CASSARPAGQETQYF; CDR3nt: TGTGCCAGCAGCGCCCGCCCGGCCGGGCAAGAGACCCAGTACTTC
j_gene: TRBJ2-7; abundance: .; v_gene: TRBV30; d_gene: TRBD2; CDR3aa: CAWTSGPYEQYF; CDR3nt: TGTGCCTGGACTAGCGGACCCTACGAGCAGTACTTC
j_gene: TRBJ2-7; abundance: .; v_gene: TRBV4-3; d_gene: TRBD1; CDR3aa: CASSQTGVVKLGPYEQYF; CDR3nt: TGCGCCAGCAGCCAAACAGGGGTTGTAAAGTTGGGTCCCTACGAGCAGTACTTC
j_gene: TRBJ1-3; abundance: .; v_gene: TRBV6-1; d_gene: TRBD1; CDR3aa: CASRGGQGDYTIYF; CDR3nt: TGTGCCAGCAGGGGGGGACAGGGGGACTACACCATATATTTT
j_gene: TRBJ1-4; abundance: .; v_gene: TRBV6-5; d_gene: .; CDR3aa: CASSYSPGDEKLFF; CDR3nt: TGTGCCAGCAGTTACTCCCCAGGGGATGAAAAACTGTTTTTT
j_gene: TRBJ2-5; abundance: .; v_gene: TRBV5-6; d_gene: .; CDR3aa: CASSPLVTPRETQYF; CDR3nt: TGTGCCAGCAGCCCGCTAGTTACCCCTCGAGAGACCCAGTACTTC
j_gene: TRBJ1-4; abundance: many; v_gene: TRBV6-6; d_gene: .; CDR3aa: CASSSPRGFINEKLFF; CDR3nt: TGTGCCAGCAGTTCCCCCCGGGGGTTTATTAATGAAAAACTGTTTTTT
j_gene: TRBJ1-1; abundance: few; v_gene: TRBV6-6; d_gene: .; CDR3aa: CASSYGMNTEAFF; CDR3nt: TGTGCCAGCAGTTACGGCATGAACACTGAAGCTTTCTTT
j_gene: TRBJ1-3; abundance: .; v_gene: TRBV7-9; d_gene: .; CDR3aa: CASSLAAVKDSGNTIYF; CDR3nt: TGTGCCAGCAGCTTAGCGGCAGTAAAAGACTCTGGAAACACCATATATTTT
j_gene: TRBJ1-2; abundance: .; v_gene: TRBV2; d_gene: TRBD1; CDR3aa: CASRLGQKDGYTF; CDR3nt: TGTGCCAGCAGGCTGGGACAGAAGGATGGCTACACCTTC
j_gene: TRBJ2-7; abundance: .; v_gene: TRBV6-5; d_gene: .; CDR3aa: CASSSRSSYEQYF; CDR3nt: TGTGCCAGCAGTTCCCGGTCCTCCTACGAGCAGTACTTC
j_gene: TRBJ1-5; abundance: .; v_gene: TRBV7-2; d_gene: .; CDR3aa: CASSLTNNQPQHF; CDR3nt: TGTGCCAGCAGCTTAACTAACAATCAGCCCCAGCATTTT
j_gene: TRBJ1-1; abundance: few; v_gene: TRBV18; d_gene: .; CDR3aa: CASSPPQGTNTEAFF; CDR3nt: TGTGCCAGCTCACCACCCCAGGGGACGAACACTGAAGCTTTCTTT
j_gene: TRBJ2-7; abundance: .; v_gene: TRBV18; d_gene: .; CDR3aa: CASAPAGSTYEQYF; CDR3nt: TGTGCCAGCGCCCCAGCGGGTTCCACCTACGAGCAGTACTTC
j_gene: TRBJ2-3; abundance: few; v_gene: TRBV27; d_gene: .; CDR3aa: CYGADTQYF; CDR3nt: TGTTACGGGGCAGATACGCAGTATTTT
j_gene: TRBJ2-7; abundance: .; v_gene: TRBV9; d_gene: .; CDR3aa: CASSPEDSPYEQYF; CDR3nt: TGTGCCAGCAGCCCCGAAGACAGTCCCTACGAGCAGTACTTC
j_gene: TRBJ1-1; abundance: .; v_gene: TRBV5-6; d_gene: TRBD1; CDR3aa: CASSLAYGVDRGNTEAFF; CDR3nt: TGTGCCAGCAGCTTGGCATATGGTGTCGACAGGGGGAACACTGAAGCTTTCTTT
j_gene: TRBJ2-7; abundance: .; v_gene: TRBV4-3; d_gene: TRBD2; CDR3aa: CASSPARTSGGESYEQYF; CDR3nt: TGCGCCAGCAGCCCGGCCCGGACTAGCGGGGGGGAATCCTACGAGCAGTACTTC
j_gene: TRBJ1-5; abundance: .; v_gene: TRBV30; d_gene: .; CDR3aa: CAWSRHSNQPQHF; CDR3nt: TGTGCCTGGAGTCGACACAGCAATCAGCCCCAGCATTTT
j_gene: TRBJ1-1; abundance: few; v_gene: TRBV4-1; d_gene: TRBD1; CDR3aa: CASSQPTGRHTEAFF; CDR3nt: TGCGCCAGCAGCCAACCGACAGGGCGGCACACTGAAGCTTTCTTT
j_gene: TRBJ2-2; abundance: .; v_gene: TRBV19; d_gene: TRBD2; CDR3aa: CASSMDGRGTGELFF; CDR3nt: TGTGCCAGTAGTATGGACGGGAGGGGCACCGGGGAGCTGTTTTTT
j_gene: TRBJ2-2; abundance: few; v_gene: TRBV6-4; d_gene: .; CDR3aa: CASSEGGGETGELFF; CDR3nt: TGTGCCAGCAGTGAAGGAGGAGGAGAGACCGGGGAGCTGTTTTTT
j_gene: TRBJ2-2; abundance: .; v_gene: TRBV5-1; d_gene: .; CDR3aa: CASSLAYQGGELFF; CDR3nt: TGCGCCAGCAGCTTGGCTTACCAGGGCGGGGAGCTGTTTTTT
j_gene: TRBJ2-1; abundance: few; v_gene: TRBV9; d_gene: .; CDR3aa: CASSVVAGTYNEQFF; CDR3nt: TGTGCCAGCAGCGTAGTGGCAGGGACCTACAATGAGCAGTTCTTC
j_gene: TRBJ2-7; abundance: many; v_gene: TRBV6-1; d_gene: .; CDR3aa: CASSAGPSYEQYF; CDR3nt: TGTGCCAGCAGCGCGGGACCCTCCTACGAGCAGTACTTC
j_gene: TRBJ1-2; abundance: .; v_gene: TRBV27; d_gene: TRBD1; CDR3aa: CASSSGGDRGNGYTF; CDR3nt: TGTGCCAGCAGTTCAGGGGGGGACAGGGGAAATGGCTACACCTTC